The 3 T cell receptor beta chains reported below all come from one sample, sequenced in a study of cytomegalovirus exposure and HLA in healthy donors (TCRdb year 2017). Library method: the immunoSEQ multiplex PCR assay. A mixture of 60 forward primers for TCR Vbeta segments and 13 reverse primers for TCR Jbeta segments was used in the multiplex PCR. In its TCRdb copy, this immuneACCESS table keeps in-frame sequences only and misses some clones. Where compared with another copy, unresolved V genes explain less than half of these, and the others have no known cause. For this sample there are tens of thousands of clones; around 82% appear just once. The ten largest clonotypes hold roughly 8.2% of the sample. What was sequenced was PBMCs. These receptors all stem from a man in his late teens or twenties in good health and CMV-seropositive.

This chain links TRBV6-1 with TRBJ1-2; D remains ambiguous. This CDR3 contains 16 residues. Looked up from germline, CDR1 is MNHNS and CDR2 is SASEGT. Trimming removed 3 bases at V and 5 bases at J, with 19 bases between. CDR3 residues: CASSDMNIGISYGYTF. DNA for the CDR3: TGTGCCAGCAGTGATATGAACATCGGGATATCGTATGGCTACACCTTC.

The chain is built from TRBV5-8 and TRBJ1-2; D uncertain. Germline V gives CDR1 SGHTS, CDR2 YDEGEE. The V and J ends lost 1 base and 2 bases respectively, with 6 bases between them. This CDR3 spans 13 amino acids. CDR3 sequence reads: CASSLRRNYGYTF. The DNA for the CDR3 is TGTGCCAGCAGCTTGCGGAGAAACTATGGCTACACCTTC. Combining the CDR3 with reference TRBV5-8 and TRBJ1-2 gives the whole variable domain EAGVTQSPTHLIKTRGQQATLRCSPISGHTSVYWYQQALGLGLQFLLWYDEGEERNRGNFPPRFSGRQFPNYSSELNVNALELEDSALYLCASSLRRNYGYTFGSGTRLTVV.

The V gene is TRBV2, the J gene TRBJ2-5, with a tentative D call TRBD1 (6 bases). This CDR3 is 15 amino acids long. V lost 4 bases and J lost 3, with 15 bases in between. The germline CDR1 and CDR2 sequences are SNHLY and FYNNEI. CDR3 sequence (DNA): TGTGCCAGCAGTGCCCGGGGACACTCGAAAGAGACCCAGTACTTC. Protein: CASSARGHSKETQYF.